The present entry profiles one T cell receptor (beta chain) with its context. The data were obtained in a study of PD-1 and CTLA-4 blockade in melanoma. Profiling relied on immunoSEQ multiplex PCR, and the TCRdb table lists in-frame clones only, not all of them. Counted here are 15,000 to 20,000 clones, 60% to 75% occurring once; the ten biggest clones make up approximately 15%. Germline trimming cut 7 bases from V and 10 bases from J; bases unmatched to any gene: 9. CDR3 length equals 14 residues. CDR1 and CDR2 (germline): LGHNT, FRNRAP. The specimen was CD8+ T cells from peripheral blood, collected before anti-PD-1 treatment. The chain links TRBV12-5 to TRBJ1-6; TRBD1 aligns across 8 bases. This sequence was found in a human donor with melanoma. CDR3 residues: CASAPDREKSPLHF. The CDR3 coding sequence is TGTGCTAGTGCCCCGGACAGGGAGAAGTCACCCCTCCACTTT.